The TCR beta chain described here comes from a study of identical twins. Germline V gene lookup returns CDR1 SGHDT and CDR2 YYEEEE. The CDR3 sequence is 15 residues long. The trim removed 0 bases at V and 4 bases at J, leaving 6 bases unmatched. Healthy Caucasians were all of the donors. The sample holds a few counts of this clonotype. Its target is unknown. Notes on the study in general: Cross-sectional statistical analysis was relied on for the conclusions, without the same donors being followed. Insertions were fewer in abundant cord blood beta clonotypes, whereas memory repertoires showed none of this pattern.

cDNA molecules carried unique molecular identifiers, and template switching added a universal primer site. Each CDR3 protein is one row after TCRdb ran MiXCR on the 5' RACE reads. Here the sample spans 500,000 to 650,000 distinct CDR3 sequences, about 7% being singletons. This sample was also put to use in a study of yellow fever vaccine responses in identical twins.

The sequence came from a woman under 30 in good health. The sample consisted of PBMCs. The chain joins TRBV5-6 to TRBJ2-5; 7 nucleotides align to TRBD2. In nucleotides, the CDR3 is TGTGCCAGCAGCTTGGTTTTGGGCGGGGGAGAGACCCAGTACTTC. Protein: CASSLVLGGGETQYF.